The subject of this entry is one TCR beta chain. Amplified material comprised TCR beta CDR3 regions derived from RNA transcripts. Investigators did first-round RT-PCR with HTBI primers, then second-round multiplex PCR. TCRdb passed the multiplex PCR reads through MiXCR, listing each CDR3 protein once. The sample gives about 480,000 distinct CDR3 sequences, about an eighth of which show up once; roughly 10% is in the top ten. The source of the sample is a study of Graves' ophthalmopathy and Graves' hyperthyroidism. Other autoimmune diseases, uncontrolled infections, pregnancy and lactation each led to patient exclusion. Germline V gives CDR1 LGHDT, CDR2 YNNKEL (reference sequence). The V gene lost 2 bases and the J gene lost 7 bases, with 17 bases spanning the gap. The CDR3 runs 15 residues.

The rearrangement uses TRBV3-1 and TRBJ1-1; a possible D gene is TRBD1 (5 bases). This receptor was obtained from a woman aged 25 to 39 with Graves' ophthalmopathy. The sequenced sample was blood. The CDR3 spells CASSQYPGGSGEAFF. CDR3 in DNA: TGTGCCAGCAGCCAATATCCCGGGGGATCCGGTGAAGCTTTCTTT.